The 5 T cell receptor beta chains below come from one sample, sequenced in a study of long-term antiretroviral therapy in people with HIV. At survey level, the immunoSEQ assay was run in its v3.0 version. This table comes from immunoSEQ multiplex PCR, and its TCRdb copy is limited to in-frame clones, with some not included. The repertoire holds 35,000 to 40,000 clones, with roughly 80% as singletons. Sequences were derived from unsorted PBMCs, sampled 0.3 years after starting antiretroviral therapy. These receptors came from a young man with HIV.

This rearrangement joins TRBV19 to TRBJ2-3; 9 nucleotides match TRBD2. With 7 bases clipped from V and 4 bases from J, the junction kept 3 bases outside the gene matches. This CDR3 comprises 13 residues. The germline V gene encodes CDR1 LNHDA and CDR2 SQIVND (reference sequence). CDR3 bases: TGTGCCAGTACTAGCGGGGTGGCAGATACGCAGTATTTT. This gives the protein CASTSGVADTQYF. The variable domain in full, with the rest retrieved from reference TRBV19 and TRBJ2-3, is DGGITQSPKYLFRKEGQNVTLSCEQNLNHDAMYWYRQDPGQGLRLIYYSQIVNDFQKGDIAEGYSVSREKKESFPLTVTSAQKNPTAFYLCASTSGVADTQYFGPGTRLTVL.

The chain joins TRBV29-1 to TRBJ2-1, with D possibly matching TRBD1 (6 bases). The V and J ends lost 3 bases and 10 bases respectively, with 10 bases between them. This CDR3 comprises 11 residues. The V gene's germline CDR1 is SQVTM and CDR2 ANQGSEA. The CDR3 region has the DNA TGCAGCGTTGACTCGAGGGGGGAGCAGTTCTTC. Its protein product is CSVDSRGEQFF.

This clone was seen more than once but under ten times. The rearrangement links TRBV10-3 to TRBJ1-5; D unresolved. The CDR3 extends over 13 amino acids. Germline loops: CDR1 ENHRY, CDR2 SYGVKD. The V gene lost 3 bases and the J gene lost 4 bases, with 7 bases spanning the gap. DNA for the CDR3: TGTGCCATCAGTGAACGGGATAATCAGCCCCAGCATTTT. It encodes CAISERDNQPQHF.

This clone was observed a handful of times. V gene TRBV2 combines with J gene TRBJ2-3; D may match TRBD1 or TRBD2 (5 bases each). Per germline, CDR1 SNHLY and CDR2 FYNNEI. This CDR3 region has 15 residues. The V gene lost 6 bases and the J gene lost 10 bases, with 23 bases spanning the gap. CDR3 in amino acids: CASRKGLVGPNAQYF. CDR3 nucleotide sequence: TGTGCCAGCAGGAAGGGATTGGTGGGACCAAACGCGCAGTATTTT. The complete variable domain, with remaining parts taken from reference TRBV2 and TRBJ2-3, reads EPEVTQTPSHQVTQMGQEVILRCVPISNHLYFYWYRQILGQKVEFLVSFYNNEISEKSEIFDDQFSVERPDGSNFTLKIRSTKLEDSAMYFCASRKGLVGPNAQYFGPGTRLTVL.

This clone was detected once. The V gene is TRBV19, the J gene TRBJ2-2; no firm D call. The CDR3 loop spans 12 amino acids. Trimming shortened V by 7 bases and J by 5 bases, and 8 bases separated the two germline ends. Germline values: CDR1 LNHDA, CDR2 SQIVND (reference sequence). Written as DNA, the CDR3 is TGTGCCAGTATGGTGGATACCGGGGAGCTGTTTTTT. Amino acids: CASMVDTGELFF.